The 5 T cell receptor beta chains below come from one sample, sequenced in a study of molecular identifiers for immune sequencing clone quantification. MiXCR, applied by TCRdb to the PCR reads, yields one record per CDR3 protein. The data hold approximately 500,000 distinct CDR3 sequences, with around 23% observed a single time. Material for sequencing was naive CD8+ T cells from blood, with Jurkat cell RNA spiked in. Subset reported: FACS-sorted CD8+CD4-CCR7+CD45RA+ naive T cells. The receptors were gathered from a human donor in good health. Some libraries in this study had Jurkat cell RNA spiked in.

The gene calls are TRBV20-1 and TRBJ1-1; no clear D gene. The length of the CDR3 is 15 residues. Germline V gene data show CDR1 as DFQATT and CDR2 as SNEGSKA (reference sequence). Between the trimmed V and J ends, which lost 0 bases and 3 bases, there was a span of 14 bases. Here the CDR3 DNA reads TGCAGTGCTAGAGACCCCCTCATTCGGTACACTGAAGCTTTCTTT. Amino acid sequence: CSARDPLIRYTEAFF.

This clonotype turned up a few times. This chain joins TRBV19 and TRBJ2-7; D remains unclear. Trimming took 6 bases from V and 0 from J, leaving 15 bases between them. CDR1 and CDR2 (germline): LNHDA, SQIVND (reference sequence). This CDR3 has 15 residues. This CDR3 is CASSYRHSNSYEQYF. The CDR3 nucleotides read TGTGCCAGTAGCTATAGGCACTCTAACTCCTACGAGCAGTACTTC.

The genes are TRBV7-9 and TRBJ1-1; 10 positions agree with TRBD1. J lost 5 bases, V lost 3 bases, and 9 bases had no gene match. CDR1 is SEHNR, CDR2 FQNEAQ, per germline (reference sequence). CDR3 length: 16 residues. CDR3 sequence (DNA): TGTGCCAGCAGCTTTACCGGGACAGGGGTTGGGACTGAAGCTTTCTTT. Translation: CASSFTGTGVGTEAFF.

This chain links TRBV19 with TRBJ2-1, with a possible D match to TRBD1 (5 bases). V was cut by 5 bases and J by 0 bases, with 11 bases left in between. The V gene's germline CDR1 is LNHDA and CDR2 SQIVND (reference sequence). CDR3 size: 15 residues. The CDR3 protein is CASSVDISSYNEQFF. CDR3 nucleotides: TGTGCCAGTAGTGTGGACATAAGCTCCTACAATGAGCAGTTCTTC. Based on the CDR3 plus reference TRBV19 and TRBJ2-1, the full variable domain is DGGITQSPKYLFRKEGQNVTLSCEQNLNHDAMYWYRQDPGQGLRLIYYSQIVNDFQKGDIAEGYSVSREKKESFPLTVTSAQKNPTAFYLCASSVDISSYNEQFFGPGTRLTVL.

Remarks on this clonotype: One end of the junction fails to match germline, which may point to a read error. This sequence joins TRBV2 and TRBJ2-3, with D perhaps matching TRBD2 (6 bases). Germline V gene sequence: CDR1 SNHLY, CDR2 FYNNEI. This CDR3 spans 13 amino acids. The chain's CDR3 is CASPKRVTDTQCF. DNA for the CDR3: TGCGCCAGCCCCAAGCGGGTCACAGATACGCAGTGTTTT.